Listed below are T cell receptor beta chains from one sample, sequenced in a study of blood T cell repertoires in COVID-19. TCRdb keeps only in-frame clones here, not all; method: immunoSEQ multiplex PCR. The table records roughly 82,000 clones, more than 70% of them present only once. The sample consisted of peripheral blood. The receptors originated from an older woman with acute or convalescent COVID-19. The conserved cysteine and the conserved F or W are not part of the CDR3 here.

TRBV11-3 ASSPRTSGTHDEQF
TRBV5-1 ASSLELPGQGTRNEQY
TRBV6-6 ASSEINEQY
TRBV7-6 ASSLSDSGNTIY
TRBV6-1 ASSEASAAYEQY
TRBV7-8 ASSLRAGLIYGYT
TRBV2 ASSGPAGGVFGYT
TRBV7-6 ASSPAPPSGASYNEQF
TRBV5-1 ASSFGTGADTQY
TRBV7-9 ASSPLAGSAYNEQF
TRBV7-9 ASTFRTGYNYGYT
TRBV19 ASSMGDRGAFTYEQY
TRBV5-4 ASSLPGYNEKLF
TRBV6-4 ASRNLGDSGNQPQH
TRBV6-1 ASSEFTNSNQPQH
TRBV6-1 ASSDWPEQF
TRBV24-1 ATTRLQGPTYGYT
TRBV6-5 ASSWGWTGIGTEAF
TRBV5-6 ASSATQGQQITGGYT
TRBV29-1 SVERSGEAGEQY
TRBV6-6 ASITGTGVHQPQH
TRBV3-1/TRBV3-2 ASSQLAGAYEQY
TRBV3-1/TRBV3-2 ASSQATGGNSPLH
TRBV10-3 AISESGTGMEKLF
TRBV27 ASSFTANTEAF
TRBV4-1 ASTRQGLDGYT
TRBV30 AWSGGLNQPQH
TRBV10-3 AISRTGVGTEAF
TRBV5-1 ASSFRGSSYEQY
TRBV13 ASSPGGETQY
TRBV12-3/TRBV12-4 ASSIQGYEQY
TRBV5-1 ASSLDQGRSDTQY
TRBV7-2 ASSFGQGAGNTIY
TRBV10-3 AISDQSNQPQH
TRBV30 AWSVRASGTLYGYT
TRBV19 ASSLLSGTGATEAF
TRBV6-5 ASSPLGELF
TRBV7-2 ASSGGTSGSYEQY
TRBV5-6 ASSSPRANTEAF
TRBV11-3 ASSPRDNKQF
TRBV7-6 ASSPGGSGANVLT
TRBV4-3 ASSQETGGAEQYGYT
TRBV3-1/TRBV3-2 ASSQAGRPENIQY
TRBV29-1 SVEDQSPGGTANTGELF
TRBV12-3/TRBV12-4 ASPTANTGELF
TRBV5-1 ASSLGLGQGYT
TRBV2 ASSEPQGSRETQY
TRBV19 ASSIGARAPNTEAF
TRBV24-1 ATSDLKGETQY
TRBV19 ASSIDFGGDEKLF
TRBV15 ATSSSGGTNEKLF
TRBV7-3 ASSSHPGDTEAF
TRBV10-3 AISESTGGETQY
TRBV28 ASSPTGTFGGYT
TRBV11-3 ASSSLRLGQGKETQY
TRBV5-4 ASSPGLDFYEQY
TRBV5-5 ASSRLAGDTGELF